A single sample gave rise to the 21 T cell receptor beta chains below, sequenced in a study of blood T cells in healthy people across ages. Alongside a J-beta primer mix, a sample-barcoded 5' primer served in a second PCR lasting roughly 6 to 12 cycles. TCRdb called the 5' RACE reads again in MiXCR, with one record for every CDR3 protein. The sample records 1.5 million to 2 million distinct CDR3 sequences, just under 50% being singletons. Sample: blood. All receptors derive from a woman aged 40 to 50 in good health.

The V and J genes are TRBV3-1 and TRBJ2-5; 11 nucleotides agree with TRBD2. The germline CDR1 and CDR2 sequences are LGHDT and YNNKEL (reference sequence). With V trimmed by 4 bases and J by 1 base, 5 bases remained unmatched. The CDR3 is 16 amino acids. In DNA, the CDR3 is TGTGCCAGCAGCCCGACTAGCGGGGAGCCCCAAGAGACCCAGTACTTC. Translating it yields CASSPTSGEPQETQYF.

The rearrangement links TRBV24-1 to TRBJ2-5, with 7 bases aligning to TRBD1. With 4 bases clipped from V and 2 bases from J, the junction kept 9 bases outside the gene matches. Germline lookup yields CDR1 KGHDR and CDR2 SFDVKD. The CDR3 spans 16 residues. This CDR3 is CATSEAGTVTQETQYF. As DNA, the CDR3 is TGTGCCACCAGTGAGGCTGGGACAGTCACTCAAGAGACCCAGTACTTC.

This clonotype was picked up one time. Relative to the germline gene, one junction end is altered; a read error may explain this. This chain links TRBV29-1 with TRBJ2-5; 10 bases are a match to TRBD1. Germline lookup yields CDR1 SQVTM and CDR2 ANQGSEA. CDR3 length: 13 amino acids. The CDR3 DNA reads TGCAGCGTTAAAGAGACAGGGGGCCAGACCCAGTACTTC. As protein: CSVKETGGQTQYF.

The J gene is TRBJ2-5, the V gene TRBV4-2; the D gene is possibly TRBD1 (6 bases). This CDR3 contains 15 residues. Germline lookup yields CDR1 LGHNA and CDR2 YNFKEQ. V was pared by 2 bases and J by 4 bases, with 14 bases between. In DNA, the CDR3 is TGTGCCAGCAGCCAATACACAGGGTCGGGAGAGACCCAGTACTTC. Translated, it gives CASSQYTGSGETQYF.

J is TRBJ1-5 and V is TRBV6-5, with D perhaps TRBD1 (6 bases). This CDR3 comprises 14 residues. V shed 0 bases and J shed 5 bases, with 8 bases lying between them. Germline loops: CDR1 MNHEY, CDR2 SVGAGI. The CDR3 region has the DNA TGTGCCAGCAGTTACTCTCGGGGGCATCAGCCCCAGCATTTT. Protein sequence: CASSYSRGHQPQHF.

The genes are TRBV28 and TRBJ2-3, with D hard to call. Trimming removed 5 bases at V and 8 bases at J, with 14 bases between. Germline loops: CDR1 MDHEN, CDR2 SYDVKM. This CDR3 has 13 residues. The CDR3 coding sequence is TGTGCCAGCAGTGGAGTGGGTAGTCCTACGCAGTATTTT. This gives the protein CASSGVGSPTQYF.

This clonotype was seen a few times. The CDR3 region is CASSYSGQGATNEKLFF. The CDR3, as DNA: TGTGCCAGCAGTTACTCGGGACAGGGGGCAACTAATGAAAAACTGTTTTTT. The chain links TRBV6-5 to TRBJ1-4; 11 bases are a match to TRBD1. CDR3 length: 17 residues. The trim removed 0 bases at V and 0 bases at J, leaving 0 bases unmatched. Germline V CDR1 and CDR2: MNHEY, SVGAGI.

The chain uses TRBV24-1 and TRBJ2-5, with 11 bases that match TRBD1. V lost 2 bases to trimming and J lost 4 bases; unmatched junction nucleotides: 5. The length of the CDR3 is 16 residues. Looked up from germline, CDR1 is KGHDR and CDR2 is SFDVKD. The CDR3 coding sequence is TGTGCCACCAGTGATTATGGGACAGGGGGAATAGAGACCCAGTACTTC. Its translation: CATSDYGTGGIETQYF.

The chain links TRBV24-1 to TRBJ1-2, with 7 bases identical to TRBD1. J lost 4 bases, V lost 7 bases, and 8 bases had no gene match. From germline, CDR1 is KGHDR and CDR2 SFDVKD. This CDR3 has 14 amino acids. The CDR3 spells CATSRDSLSYGYTF. The CDR3 nucleotides read TGTGCCACCAGCAGGGACAGCTTGTCCTATGGCTACACCTTC.

About this clonotype itself: One junction end does not reproduce the germline sequence, and a read error may be involved. The V call is TRBV20-1, the J call TRBJ1-2; D unresolved. Germline V CDR1 and CDR2: DFQATT, SNEGSKA (reference sequence). This CDR3 region has 14 residues. The CDR3 sequence is CSARGRRGNYAYTF. CDR3 sequence (DNA): TGCAGTGCTAGAGGGCGGAGAGGGAACTATGCCTACACCTTC.

The chain combines TRBV28 with TRBJ2-7; a possible D gene is TRBD1 (6 bases). Germline V gene data show CDR1 as MDHEN and CDR2 as SYDVKM. The CDR3 runs 15 residues. V lost 6 bases and J 4 bases, leaving 19 bases between the germline ends. Here the CDR3 DNA reads TGTGCCAGCAGCTCCCCGAGTCAGGGGCCATACGAGCAGTACTTC. This codes for CASSSPSQGPYEQYF.

This clonotype has just a few counts. The chain recombines TRBV12-3 or TRBV12-4 with TRBJ2-5; 10 bases map to TRBD2. Trimming took 6 bases from V and 5 from J; bases not matched to a gene: 9. This CDR3 is built from 15 residues. The CDR3 loop is CASRSAGGLRETQYF. In DNA form, the CDR3 reads TGTGCCAGCAGATCAGCGGGGGGGCTTCGGGAGACCCAGTACTTC.

The chain joins TRBV5-1 to TRBJ2-1, with 7 bases lining up with TRBD2. V was clipped by 9 bases and J by 3 bases; unmatched bases: 9. The CDR3 consists of 14 residues. Germline CDR1 SGHRS, CDR2 YFSETQ. This CDR3 is CANSLTSSYNEQFF. CDR3 bases: TGCGCCAACAGTTTGACTAGCAGCTACAATGAGCAGTTCTTC.

With regard to this clonotype: The junction differs from germline at one of its ends, possibly a read error. The J gene is TRBJ2-5, the V gene TRBV12-3 or TRBV12-4; the D gene is possibly TRBD1 (5 bases). The CDR3 is 13 amino acids. The CDR3 nucleotides read TGTGCCAGCGGTTTCGAACAGGACAATGAGCAGTACTTC. Translating gives CASGFEQDNEQYF.

Comment on this clonotype: In this CDR3 the conserved last residue, phenylalanine or tryptophan, is missing, so a read error is likely. The gene calls are TRBV7-2 and TRBJ2-7, with D possibly called TRBD1 or TRBD2 (5 bases each). Looked up from germline, CDR1 is SGHTA and CDR2 is FQGNSA. Trimming removed 6 bases from V and 1 base from J, with 16 bases in between. The CDR3 is made up of 15 amino acids. The CDR3 sequence: CASSPTGTPSYEQYL. As DNA, the CDR3 is TGTGCCAGCAGTCCAACGGGGACCCCGTCCTACGAGCAGTACTTA.

The chain is built from TRBV7-2 and TRBJ2-1; no clear D gene. CDR3 length: 12 residues. Trimming took off 5 bases at V and 8 bases at J, with 10 bases between the two ends. Germline V gene data show CDR1 as SGHTA and CDR2 as FQGNSA. The CDR3: CASSPGPHEQFF. The CDR3 bases are TGTGCCAGCAGCCCGGGCCCCCATGAGCAGTTCTTC.

The chain employs TRBV6-5 and TRBJ2-1; 10 nucleotides agree with TRBD1. This CDR3 is built from 16 residues. The V gene's germline CDR1 is MNHEY and CDR2 SVGAGI. With 6 bases clipped from V and 7 bases from J, the junction kept 12 bases outside the gene matches. CDR3 sequence reads: CASSLQRGTGVNEQFF. The CDR3 DNA reads as TGTGCCAGCAGCTTACAACGCGGGACAGGGGTTAATGAGCAGTTCTTC.

The chain joins TRBV5-1 to TRBJ1-2, with TRBD1 matching over 9 bases. Germline V gene lookup returns CDR1 SGHRS and CDR2 YFSETQ. The CDR3 contains 11 residues. After removal of 4 bases from V and 13 bases from J, the junction contained 5 bases not matched to a gene. CDR3 in amino acids: CASSAGQGPTF. In DNA, the CDR3 is TGCGCCAGCAGCGCGGGACAGGGCCCCACCTTC.

The chain recombines TRBV29-1 with TRBJ2-5; D gene ambiguous. With 3 bases removed from V and 5 bases from J, the gap between germline ends came to 13 bases. Germline V gene lookup returns CDR1 SQVTM and CDR2 ANQGSEA. The CDR3 is 13 amino acids. The CDR3 DNA sequence: TGCAGCGTTGAGTCGGCAGGTGGCGAGACCCAGTACTTC. Translation gives CSVESAGGETQYF.

The V call is TRBV19, the J call TRBJ1-2, with no clear D. In germline, CDR1 is LNHDA, CDR2 SQIVND (reference sequence). V lost 5 bases, J lost 3 bases, and 13 bases lay in between. There are 14 residues in the CDR3. The CDR3 region has the DNA TGTGCCAGTAGTCAACTTGGGCAAGACTATGGCTACACCTTC. The encoded protein is CASSQLGQDYGYTF.

This clonotype was counted only a few times. This chain links TRBV27 with TRBJ2-3; 10 bases agree with TRBD2. The V and J ends lost 7 bases and 7 bases, in that order; junction bases with no gene match: 8. This CDR3 has 14 residues. Germline V CDR1 and CDR2: MNHEY, SMNVEV (reference sequence). The CDR3: CASTSPTSGHTQYF. In DNA form, the CDR3 reads TGTGCCAGCACCAGCCCGACTAGCGGGCATACGCAGTATTTT.